The 22 T cell receptor beta chains below all came from one sample that was sequenced in a study of cytomegalovirus exposure and HLA in healthy donors (dated by TCRdb to 2017 to 2019). Library creation used the immunoSEQ multiplex PCR assay. For the multiplex PCR, a mixture combining 60 forward primers for TCR Vbeta segments and 13 reverse primers for TCR Jbeta segments was used. Imported from immuneACCESS, the table was reduced by TCRdb to in-frame sequences with V and J called. These copies leave out some clones; in studies compared against another copy, an unresolved V gene accounts for under half, and the cause of the remainder is not known. The sample records under 200,000 clones, roughly 80% of which are singletons. In total, the top ten clones hold 1.5% to 2% of the sample. The sequenced sample consisted of PBMCs. These receptors came from a woman aged 18-35 years in good health and CMV-seronegative.

The chain links TRBV29-1 to TRBJ1-1, with TRBD1 as a possible D gene (6 bases). Germline lookup yields CDR1 SQVTM and CDR2 ANQGSEA. The CDR3 runs 13 residues. V lost 6 bases to trimming and J lost 5 bases, with 16 bases between them. The CDR3 region is CSVKGGERTEAFF. The CDR3 DNA sequence: TGCAGCGTAAAAGGGGGAGAGAGAACTGAAGCTTTCTTT. The full variable domain, rest sourced from reference TRBV29-1 and TRBJ1-1, is SAVISQKPSRDICQRGTSLTIQCQVDSQVTMMFWYRQQPGQSLTLIATANQGSEATYESGFVIDKFPISRPNLTFSTLTVSNMSPEDSSIYLCSVKGGERTEAFFGQGTRLTVV.

The rearrangement links TRBV14 to TRBJ2-5; 16 bases align to TRBD2. This CDR3 region has 18 residues. Germline V CDR1 and CDR2: SGHDN, FVKESK. The junction had 10 bases not matched to a gene; V was cut back by 5 bases and J by 4 bases. CDR3 sequence: CASSSPGLAGGPGETQYF. The CDR3 coding sequence is TGTGCCAGCAGCTCACCGGGACTAGCGGGAGGGCCGGGAGAGACCCAGTACTTC.

The chain is built from TRBV13 and TRBJ2-3; 12 bases are a match to TRBD1. J gave up 6 bases and V 4 bases, and 8 bases lay outside the gene matches. The CDR3 has 16 amino acids. Germline lookup yields CDR1 PRHDT and CDR2 FYEKMQ (reference sequence). The DNA for the CDR3 is TGTGCCAGCAGCTGGGGACAGGGGGCAACTCCGGATACGCAGTATTTT. Its translation: CASSWGQGATPDTQYF.

Many counts were recorded for this clone. J is TRBJ2-7 and V is TRBV2; D uncertain. Germline V gene sequence: CDR1 SNHLY, CDR2 FYNNEI. The CDR3 is made up of 11 amino acids. The V end was cut by 4 bases, the J end by 3 bases, with 4 bases between. CDR3 loop: CASSGGYEQYV. The CDR3 DNA follows: TGTGCCAGCAGTGGGGGCTACGAGCAGTACGTC.

The V call is TRBV29-1, the J call TRBJ2-2, with D tentatively TRBD2 (6 bases). The CDR3 is 14 amino acids. Per germline, CDR1 SQVTM and CDR2 ANQGSEA. V was clipped by 4 bases and J by 4 bases, with 13 bases between them. The CDR3 DNA reads TGCAGCGTTGTTCAGGACGGGAGCACCGGGGAGCTGTTTTTT. Residues: CSVVQDGSTGELFF.

This clone was detected once. As DNA, the CDR3 is TGTGCCATCAGTGAGGAAAGTCGCAGTTCGGGCTATGGCTACACCTTC. Protein sequence: CAISEESRSSGYGYTF. This chain links TRBV10-3 with TRBJ1-2; D unresolved. Looked up from germline, CDR1 is ENHRY and CDR2 is SYGVKD. CDR3 length equals 16 residues. V was trimmed by 2 bases and J by 4 bases, leaving 17 bases between them.

The chain employs TRBV25-1 and TRBJ1-2; 10 bases are shared with TRBD1. Germline values: CDR1 MGHDK, CDR2 SYGVNS. The CDR3 sequence is 13 residues long. J was trimmed by 8 bases and V by 4 bases; bases with no gene match: 4. The CDR3 bases are TGTGCCAGCAGTGCCGGGACAGGGGTCGGCTACACCTTC. Residues: CASSAGTGVGYTF.

The chain uses TRBV4-1 and TRBJ1-2; D is uncertain. From germline, CDR1 is MGHRA and CDR2 YSYEKL. The CDR3 runs 15 residues. V lost 1 base and J 0 bases, leaving 9 bases between the germline ends. This CDR3 reads CASSQVAGTNYGYTF. In nucleotides, the CDR3 is TGCGCCAGCAGCCAAGTTGCCGGGACTAACTATGGCTACACCTTC.

This clone appeared once. This rearrangement joins TRBV4-2 to TRBJ1-2, with D maybe TRBD1 (5 bases). This CDR3 spans 16 amino acids. The V end lost 0 bases, the J end lost 7 bases, and 18 bases lay between the germline ends. CDR1 LGHNA and CDR2 YNFKEQ come from the germline V gene. Here the CDR3 DNA reads TGTGCCAGCAGCCAAGAGTTTCCGCGGGGACCGGCTGGCTACACCTTC. Translated, it gives CASSQEFPRGPAGYTF.

In DNA, the CDR3 is TGCGCCAGCCATCAAACGACAAGGCCCAAAGCACCCTACGAGCAGTACTTC. Translation: CASHQTTRPKAPYEQYF. This sequence joins TRBV23-1 and TRBJ2-7; no definite D call. TRBV23-1 is an ORF; its function is uncertain. The CDR3 consists of 17 residues. Trimming left V 8 bases short and J 2 bases short, with 25 bases between.

The chain couples TRBV10-3 to TRBJ2-1, with 16 positions matching TRBD2. Per the germline V gene, CDR1 is ENHRY and CDR2 is SYGVKD. With V trimmed by 10 bases and J by 8 bases, 11 bases remained unmatched. The CDR3 runs 16 residues. CDR3 bases: TGTGCCACGGCCGGGACTAGCGGGAGGGCCGGCGATGAGCAGTTCTTC. This sequence encodes CATAGTSGRAGDEQFF.

This chain's CDR3 is CASSLDGGNTF. CDR3 in DNA: TGTGCCAGCAGCTTAGACGGAGGGAACACCTTC. The V call is TRBV7-9, the J call TRBJ1-2; D is uncertain. The germline gives CDR1 SEHNR, CDR2 FQNEAQ (reference sequence). V gave up 1 base and J gave up 12 bases, with 9 bases separating them. The CDR3 runs to 11 residues. The whole variable domain, remainder taken from reference TRBV7-9 and TRBJ1-2, is DTGVSQNPRHKITKRGQNVTFRCDPISEHNRLYWYRQTLGQGPEFLTYFQNEAQLEKSRLLSDRFSAERPKGSFSTLEIQRTEQGDSAMYLCASSLDGGNTFGSGTRLTVV.

The gene calls are TRBV4-1 and TRBJ1-1; TRBD1 matches 8 bases. Germline assignment: CDR1 MGHRA and CDR2 YSYEKL. V trimming: 1 base; J trimming: 5 bases; junction bases outside the gene matches: 6. The CDR3 has 15 residues. CDR3 sequence reads: CASSQAVRGRTEAFF. The CDR3 DNA follows: TGCGCCAGCAGCCAAGCTGTCAGGGGGCGTACTGAAGCTTTCTTT.

The chain recombines TRBV27 with TRBJ2-1; TRBD2 agrees at 8 bases. The CDR3 has 15 amino acids. Germline V gene data show CDR1 as MNHEY and CDR2 as SMNVEV (reference sequence). The trim removed 9 bases at V and 2 bases at J, leaving 9 bases unmatched. This chain's CDR3 is CARRTGGRPYNEQFF. The CDR3 DNA follows: TGTGCCAGGAGGACGGGCGGGAGGCCCTACAATGAGCAGTTCTTC.

V usage is TRBV6-4 and J usage is TRBJ2-1, with 8 bases identical to TRBD1. The CDR3 totals 15 residues. Losses at the gene ends were 2 bases for V and 4 bases for J; bases not matched to a gene: 4. Germline loops: CDR1 MRHNA, CDR2 SNTAGT. The CDR3 loop reads CASSDDRGSYNEQFF. CDR3 nucleotides: TGTGCCAGCAGTGACGACAGGGGCAGTTACAATGAGCAGTTCTTC.

The chain joins TRBV16 to TRBJ2-5; 13 bases agree with TRBD2. V dropped 4 bases and J dropped 5; count of bases not matched to a gene: 10. CDR1 is KGHSY, CDR2 FQNENV, per germline. CDR3 length: 17 residues. The CDR3 here is CASSRNLGLAGKETQYF. CDR3 nucleotides: TGTGCCAGCAGCCGTAACTTGGGACTAGCGGGAAAGGAGACCCAGTACTTC.

The chain uses TRBV27 and TRBJ1-5, with D uncertain. The V end lost 2 bases, the J end lost 6 bases, and 11 bases lay between the germline ends. Looked up from germline, CDR1 is MNHEY and CDR2 is SMNVEV (reference sequence). The CDR3 has 14 amino acids. The CDR3 DNA reads as TGTGCCAGCAGTTTACGGGGTATAAGTCAGCCCCAGCATTTT. Amino acid sequence: CASSLRGISQPQHF.

V is TRBV2 and J is TRBJ2-1; a weak D match, TRBD2 (7 bases). Germline V gene lookup returns CDR1 SNHLY and CDR2 FYNNEI. The CDR3 has 14 amino acids. V was trimmed by 5 bases and J by 6 bases, leaving 14 bases between them. DNA of the CDR3: TGTGCCAGCAGTTGGGGGCGGGGGCTCAATGAGCAGTTCTTC. Translation: CASSWGRGLNEQFF.

The chain links TRBV25-1 to TRBJ2-7; D is uncertain. The CDR3 loop spans 14 amino acids. Germline V gene lookup returns CDR1 MGHDK and CDR2 SYGVNS. With 6 bases removed from V and 2 bases from J, the gap between germline ends came to 14 bases. CDR3 nucleotides: TGTGCCAGCAGCGATTCAAGCAGCGCCTACGAGCAGTACGTC. It yields the protein CASSDSSSAYEQYV.

The chain couples TRBV2 to TRBJ2-1; TRBD1 matches at 7 bases. The germline CDR1 and CDR2 sequences are SNHLY and FYNNEI. CDR3 length equals 16 residues. The V segment lost 3 bases and the J segment 1 base; nucleotides outside the gene matches: 6. As DNA, the CDR3 is TGTGCCAGCAGTGAGGAGACAGGGAGATCCTACAATGAGCAGTTCTTC. This translates into CASSEETGRSYNEQFF. Drawing the rest from reference TRBV2 and TRBJ2-1, the complete variable domain is EPEVTQTPSHQVTQMGQEVILRCVPISNHLYFYWYRQILGQKVEFLVSFYNNEISEKSEIFDDQFSVERPDGSNFTLKIRSTKLEDSAMYFCASSEETGRSYNEQFFGPGTRLTVL.

The CDR3 bases are TGTGCCAGCAGTTCTCGACAGGGTCGATTAGCTGGAAACACCATATATTTT. The encoded protein is CASSSRQGRLAGNTIYF. The chain uses TRBV27 and TRBJ1-3; 7 bases map to TRBD1. This CDR3 region has 17 residues. The V and J ends lost 4 bases and 2 bases, in that order; junction bases with no gene match: 11. Germline loops: CDR1 MNHEY, CDR2 SMNVEV (reference sequence).

The chain has TRBV7-8 and TRBJ2-1, with D possibly TRBD1 on 6 matching bases. The germline V and J ends were trimmed by 5 bases and 3 bases, with 14 bases remaining between them. Looked up from germline, CDR1 is SGHVS and CDR2 is FQNEAQ. This CDR3 has 15 residues. As DNA, the CDR3 is TGTGCCAGCAGCCCAGACTTAGGGGGCTACAATGAGCAGTTCTTC. This sequence encodes CASSPDLGGYNEQFF.